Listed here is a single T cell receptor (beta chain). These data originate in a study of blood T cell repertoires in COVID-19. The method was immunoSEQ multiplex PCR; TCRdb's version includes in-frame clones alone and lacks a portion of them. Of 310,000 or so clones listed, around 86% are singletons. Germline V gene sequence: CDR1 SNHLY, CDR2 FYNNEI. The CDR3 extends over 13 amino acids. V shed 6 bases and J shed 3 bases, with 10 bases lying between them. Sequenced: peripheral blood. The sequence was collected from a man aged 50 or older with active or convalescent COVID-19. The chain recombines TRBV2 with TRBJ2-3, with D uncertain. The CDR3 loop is CASSNLGTDTQYF. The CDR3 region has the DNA TGTGCCAGCAGCAACCTCGGGACAGATACGCAGTATTTT.